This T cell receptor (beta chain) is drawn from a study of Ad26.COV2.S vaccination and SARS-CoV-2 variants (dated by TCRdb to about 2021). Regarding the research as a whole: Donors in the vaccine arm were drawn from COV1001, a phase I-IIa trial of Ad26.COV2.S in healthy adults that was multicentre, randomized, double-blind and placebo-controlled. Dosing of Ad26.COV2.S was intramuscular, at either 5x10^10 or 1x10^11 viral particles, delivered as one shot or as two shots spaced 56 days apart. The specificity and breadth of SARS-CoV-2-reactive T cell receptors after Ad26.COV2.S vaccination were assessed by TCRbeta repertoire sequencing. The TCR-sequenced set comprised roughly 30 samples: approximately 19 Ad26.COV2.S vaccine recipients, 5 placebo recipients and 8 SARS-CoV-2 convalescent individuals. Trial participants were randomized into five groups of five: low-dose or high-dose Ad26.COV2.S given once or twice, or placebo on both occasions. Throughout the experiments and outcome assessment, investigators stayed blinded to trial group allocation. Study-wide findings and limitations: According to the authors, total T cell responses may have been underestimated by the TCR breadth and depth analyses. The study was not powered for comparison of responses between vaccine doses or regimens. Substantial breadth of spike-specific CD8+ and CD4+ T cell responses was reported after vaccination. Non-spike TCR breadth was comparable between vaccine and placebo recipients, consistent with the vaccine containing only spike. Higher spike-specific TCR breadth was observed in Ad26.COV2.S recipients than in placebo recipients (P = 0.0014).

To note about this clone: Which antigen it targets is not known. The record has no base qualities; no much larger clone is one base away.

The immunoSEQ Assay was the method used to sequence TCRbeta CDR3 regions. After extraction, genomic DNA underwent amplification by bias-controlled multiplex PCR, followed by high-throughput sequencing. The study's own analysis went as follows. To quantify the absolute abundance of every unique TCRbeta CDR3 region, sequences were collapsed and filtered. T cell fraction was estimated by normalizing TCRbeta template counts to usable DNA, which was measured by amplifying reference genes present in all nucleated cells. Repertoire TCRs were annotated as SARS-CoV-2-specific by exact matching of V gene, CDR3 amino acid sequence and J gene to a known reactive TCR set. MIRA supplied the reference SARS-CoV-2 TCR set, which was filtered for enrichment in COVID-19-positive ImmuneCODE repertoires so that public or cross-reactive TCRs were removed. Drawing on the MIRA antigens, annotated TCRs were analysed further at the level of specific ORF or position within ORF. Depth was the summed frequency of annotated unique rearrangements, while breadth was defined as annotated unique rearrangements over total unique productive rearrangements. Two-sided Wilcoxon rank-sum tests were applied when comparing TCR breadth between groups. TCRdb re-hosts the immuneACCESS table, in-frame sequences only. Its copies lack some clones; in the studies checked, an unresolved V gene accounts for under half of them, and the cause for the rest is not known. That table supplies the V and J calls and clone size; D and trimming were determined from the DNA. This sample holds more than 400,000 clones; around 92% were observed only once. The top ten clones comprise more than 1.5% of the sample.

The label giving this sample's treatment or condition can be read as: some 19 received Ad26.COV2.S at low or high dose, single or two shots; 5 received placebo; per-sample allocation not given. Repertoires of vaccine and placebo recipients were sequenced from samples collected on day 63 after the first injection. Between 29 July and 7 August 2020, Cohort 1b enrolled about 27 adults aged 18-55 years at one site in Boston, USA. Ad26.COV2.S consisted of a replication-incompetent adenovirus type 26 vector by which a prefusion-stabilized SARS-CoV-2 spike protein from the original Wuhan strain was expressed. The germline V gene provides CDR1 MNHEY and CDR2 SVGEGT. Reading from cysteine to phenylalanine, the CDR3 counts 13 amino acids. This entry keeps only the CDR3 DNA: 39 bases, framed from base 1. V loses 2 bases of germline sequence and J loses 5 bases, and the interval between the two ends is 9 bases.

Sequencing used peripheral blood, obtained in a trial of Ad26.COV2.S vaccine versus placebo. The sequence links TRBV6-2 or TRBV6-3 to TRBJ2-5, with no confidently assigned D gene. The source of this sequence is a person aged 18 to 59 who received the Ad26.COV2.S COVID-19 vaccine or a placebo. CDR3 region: CASSYLVAETQYF. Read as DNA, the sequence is TGTGCCAGCAGTTACCTGGTAGCTGAGACCCAGTACTTC.